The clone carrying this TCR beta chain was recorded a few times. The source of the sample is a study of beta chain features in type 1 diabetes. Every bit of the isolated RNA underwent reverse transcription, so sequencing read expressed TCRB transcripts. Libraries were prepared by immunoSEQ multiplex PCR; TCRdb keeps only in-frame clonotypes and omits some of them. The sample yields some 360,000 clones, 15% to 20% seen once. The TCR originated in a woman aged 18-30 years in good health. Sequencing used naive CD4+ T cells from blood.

The CDR3 DNA follows: TGTGCCAGCTCACCACGGAGCGAGAACACCGGGGAGCTGTTTTTT. It specifies CASSPRSENTGELFF. The gene calls are TRBV18 and TRBJ2-2; D uncertain. Deletions cut 1 base from V and 1 base from J, with 7 bases between. The CDR3 is 15 residues long. The germline V gene has CDR1 KGHSH and CDR2 LQKENI.